These 3 T cell receptor beta chains were all obtained from the same sample, sequenced in a study of T cell clonality in common variable immunodeficiency. The protocol was immunoSEQ multiplex PCR, while the TCRdb copy is restricted to in-frame clones and leaves out a portion. The sample shows more than 55,000 clones, none of them appearing just once. The sample was peripheral blood mononuclear cells. The receptors were gathered from a person aged 18 to 70 in good health.

This clone was detected many times. Sequencing ends 3 residues short of the CDR3 end; the germline J gene provides the rest. This chain joins TRBV19 and TRBJ1-2; 7 bases map to TRBD1. The germline gives CDR1 LNHDA, CDR2 SQIVND (reference sequence). The length of the CDR3 is 13 residues. J gave up 6 bases and V 5 bases, and 6 bases lay outside the gene matches. The sequenced CDR3 bases are TGTGCCAGTAGTCCCCTGACAGGGAATGGC. This gives the protein CASSPLTGNG. The CDR3 reads in full as CASSPLTGNGYTF.

There are a few counts of this clone. A much larger clone lies one base from this, so it may be a read error. The CDR3 end is not reached by the read, which stops 3 residues before it; the germline J gene fills it in. This chain joins TRBV5-1 and TRBJ1-4; 9 bases agree with TRBD1. This CDR3 is 17 amino acids long. The germline V gene encodes CDR1 SGHRS and CDR2 YFSETQ. The sequenced CDR3 bases are TGCGCCAGCAGCTTCCTACCCCCGGGACAGGGTAAAGACGTA. This translates into CASSFLPPGQGKDV. The entire CDR3 protein is CASSFLPPGQGKDVLFF.

In this sample, this clone turned up many times. The sequence runs out 3 residues before the end of the CDR3; the remainder is reconstructed from the germline J gene. The chain links TRBV6-1 to TRBJ2-7; possibly TRBD1 for D (5 bases). V was trimmed by 5 bases and J by 2 bases, leaving 10 bases between them. The CDR3 covers 13 residues. CDR1 MNHNS and CDR2 SASEGT come from the germline V gene. CDR3 amino acids: CASSQGQAYEQYF. The sequenced part of the CDR3 DNA is TGTGCCAGCAGTCAAGGACAAGCCTACGAG.